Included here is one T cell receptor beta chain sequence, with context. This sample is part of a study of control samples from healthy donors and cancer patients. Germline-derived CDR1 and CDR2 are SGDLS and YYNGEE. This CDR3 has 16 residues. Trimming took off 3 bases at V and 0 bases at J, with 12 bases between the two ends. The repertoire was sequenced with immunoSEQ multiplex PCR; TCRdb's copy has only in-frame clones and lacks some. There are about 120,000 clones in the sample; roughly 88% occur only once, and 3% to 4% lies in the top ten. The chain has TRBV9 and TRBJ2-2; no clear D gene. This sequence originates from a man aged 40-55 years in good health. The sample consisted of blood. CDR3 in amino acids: CASSGKGGANTGELFF. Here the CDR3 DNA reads TGTGCCAGCAGCGGTAAAGGCGGCGCGAACACCGGGGAGCTGTTTTTT.